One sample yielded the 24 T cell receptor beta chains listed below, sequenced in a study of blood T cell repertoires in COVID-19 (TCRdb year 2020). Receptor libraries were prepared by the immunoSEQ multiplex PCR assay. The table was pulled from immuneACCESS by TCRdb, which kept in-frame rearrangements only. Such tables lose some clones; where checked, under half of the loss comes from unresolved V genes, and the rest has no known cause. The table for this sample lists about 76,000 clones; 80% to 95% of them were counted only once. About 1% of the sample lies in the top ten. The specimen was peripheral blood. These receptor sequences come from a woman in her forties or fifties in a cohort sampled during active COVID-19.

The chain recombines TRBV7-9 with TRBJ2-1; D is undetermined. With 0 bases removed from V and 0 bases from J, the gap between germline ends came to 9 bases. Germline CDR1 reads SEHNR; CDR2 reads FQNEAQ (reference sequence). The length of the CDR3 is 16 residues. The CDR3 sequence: CASSLAGLSSYNEQFF. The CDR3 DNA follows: TGTGCCAGCAGCTTAGCTGGGCTAAGCTCCTACAATGAGCAGTTCTTC.

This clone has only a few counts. The CDR3 spells CASSETQTDQPQHF. The CDR3 coding sequence is TGTGCCAGCAGTGAGACTCAAACGGATCAGCCCCAGCATTTT. The chain employs TRBV2 and TRBJ1-5; D unresolved. Looked up from germline, CDR1 is SNHLY and CDR2 is FYNNEI. Trimming left V 3 bases short and J 5 bases short, with 11 bases between. The CDR3 consists of 14 residues.

The CDR3 DNA reads TGTGCCATCCGGAAGGGACTGCTTAATGAAAAACTGTTTTTT. Its protein is CAIRKGLLNEKLFF. The chain uses TRBV28 and TRBJ1-4; TRBD1 might be the D (5 bases). The V end lost 10 bases, the J end lost 4 bases, and 16 bases lay between the germline ends. This CDR3 spans 14 amino acids. CDR1 MDHEN and CDR2 SYDVKM come from the germline V gene. Combining the CDR3 with reference TRBV28 and TRBJ1-4 gives the whole variable domain DVKVTQSSRYLVKRTGEKVFLECVQDMDHENMFWYRQDPGLGLRLIYFSYDVKMKEKGDIPEGYSVSREKKERFSLILESASTNQTSMYLCAIRKGLLNEKLFFGSGTQLSVL.

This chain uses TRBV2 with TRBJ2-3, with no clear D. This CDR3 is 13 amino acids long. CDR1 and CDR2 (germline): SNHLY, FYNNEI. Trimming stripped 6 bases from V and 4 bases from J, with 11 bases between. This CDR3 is CASSAASADTQYF. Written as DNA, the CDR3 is TGTGCCAGCAGCGCGGCGAGCGCAGATACGCAGTATTTT.

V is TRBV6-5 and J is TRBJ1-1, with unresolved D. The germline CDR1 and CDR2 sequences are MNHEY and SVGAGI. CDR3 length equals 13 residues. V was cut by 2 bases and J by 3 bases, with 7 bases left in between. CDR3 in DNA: TGTGCCAGCAGTTACCAAGAGGACACTGAAGCTTTCTTT. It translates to CASSYQEDTEAFF.

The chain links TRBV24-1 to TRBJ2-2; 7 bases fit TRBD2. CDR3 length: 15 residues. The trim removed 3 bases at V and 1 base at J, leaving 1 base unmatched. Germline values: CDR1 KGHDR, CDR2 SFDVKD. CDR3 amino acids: CATSDERGNTGELFF. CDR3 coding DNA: TGTGCCACCAGTGATGAGCGGGGGAACACCGGGGAGCTGTTTTTT.

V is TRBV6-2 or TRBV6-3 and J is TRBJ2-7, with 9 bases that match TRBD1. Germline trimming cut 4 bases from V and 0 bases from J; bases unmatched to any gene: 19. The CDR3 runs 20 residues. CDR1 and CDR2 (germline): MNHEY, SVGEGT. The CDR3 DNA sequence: TGTGCCAGCAGTTCCGACTCTTGGGACAGGGATGGGGTCAGCTCCTACGAGCAGTACTTC. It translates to CASSSDSWDRDGVSSYEQYF.

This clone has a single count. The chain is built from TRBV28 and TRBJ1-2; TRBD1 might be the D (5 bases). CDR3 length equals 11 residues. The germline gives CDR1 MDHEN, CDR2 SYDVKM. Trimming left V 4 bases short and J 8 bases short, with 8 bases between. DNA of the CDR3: TGTGCCAGCAGTTCAGGGCTGGGCTACACCTTC. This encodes CASSSGLGYTF.

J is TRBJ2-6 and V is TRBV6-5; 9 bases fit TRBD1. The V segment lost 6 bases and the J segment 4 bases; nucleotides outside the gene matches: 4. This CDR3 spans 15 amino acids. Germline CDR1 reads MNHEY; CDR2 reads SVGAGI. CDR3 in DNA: TGTGCCAGCAGGACAGGGGGGGCGGGGGCCAACGTCCTGACTTTC. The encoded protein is CASRTGGAGANVLTF.

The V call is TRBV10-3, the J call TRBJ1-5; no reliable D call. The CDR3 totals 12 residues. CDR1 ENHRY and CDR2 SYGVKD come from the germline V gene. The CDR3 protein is CATAEGHQPQHF. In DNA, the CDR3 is TGTGCGACCGCCGAGGGCCATCAGCCCCAGCATTTT.

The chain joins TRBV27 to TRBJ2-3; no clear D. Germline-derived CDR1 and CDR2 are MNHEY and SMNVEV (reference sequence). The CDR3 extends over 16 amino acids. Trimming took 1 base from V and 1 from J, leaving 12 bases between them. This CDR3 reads CASSLLPGFGTDTQYF. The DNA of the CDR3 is TGTGCCAGCAGTTTATTGCCCGGGTTCGGCACAGATACGCAGTATTTT.

The CDR3 DNA is TGTGCCAGCAGCCCGACGGGACAGGGAACCTATGGCTACACCTTC. This gives the protein CASSPTGQGTYGYTF. The chain couples TRBV7-3 to TRBJ1-2; 9 nucleotides align to TRBD1. Looked up from germline, CDR1 is SGHTA and CDR2 is FQGTGA. The CDR3 contains 15 residues. Losses at the gene ends were 5 bases for V and 4 bases for J; bases not matched to a gene: 8.

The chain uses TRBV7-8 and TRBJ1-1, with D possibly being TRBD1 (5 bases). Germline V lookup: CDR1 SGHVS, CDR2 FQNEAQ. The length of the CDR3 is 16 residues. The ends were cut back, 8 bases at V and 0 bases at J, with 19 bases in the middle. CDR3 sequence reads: CASSWGGGVMNTEAFF. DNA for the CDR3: TGTGCCAGCTCCTGGGGGGGAGGGGTGATGAACACTGAAGCTTTCTTT.

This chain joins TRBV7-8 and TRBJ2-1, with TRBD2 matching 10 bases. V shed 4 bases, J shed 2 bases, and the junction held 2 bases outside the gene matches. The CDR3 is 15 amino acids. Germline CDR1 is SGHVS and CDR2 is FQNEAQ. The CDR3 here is CASSSSGSTYNEQFF. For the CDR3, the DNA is TGTGCCAGCAGCTCTAGCGGGAGTACCTACAATGAGCAGTTCTTC.

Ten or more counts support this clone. For the CDR3, the DNA is TGTGCCAGTAGTGGGACAGGGGGGACTCATCAGCCCCAGCATTTT. It specifies CASSGTGGTHQPQHF. This sequence joins TRBV19 and TRBJ1-5, with 11 bases identical to TRBD1. Losses at the gene ends were 5 bases for V and 5 bases for J; bases not matched to a gene: 5. Germline V gene sequence: CDR1 LNHDA, CDR2 SQIVND (reference sequence). The CDR3 is 15 residues long.

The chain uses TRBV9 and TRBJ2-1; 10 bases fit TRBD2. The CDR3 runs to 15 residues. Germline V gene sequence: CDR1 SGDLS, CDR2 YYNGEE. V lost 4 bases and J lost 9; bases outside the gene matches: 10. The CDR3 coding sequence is TGTGCCAGCAGCCAGGGGAGCGGGAGGGCCAGTGAGCAGTTCTTC. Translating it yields CASSQGSGRASEQFF.

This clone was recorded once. The CDR3 region is CASSLAEADEAFF. In DNA form, the CDR3 reads TGTGCCAGCAGTTTAGCCGAGGCAGACGAAGCTTTCTTT. The genes are TRBV12-3 or TRBV12-4 and TRBJ1-1; D uncertain. V was shortened by 0 bases and J by 8 bases, with 10 bases between the two germline ends. This CDR3 has 13 residues.

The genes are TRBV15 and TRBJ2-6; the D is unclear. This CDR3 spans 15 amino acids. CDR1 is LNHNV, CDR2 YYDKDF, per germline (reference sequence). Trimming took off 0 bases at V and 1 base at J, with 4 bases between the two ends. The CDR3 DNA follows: TGTGCCACCAGCAGAGATCCTTCTGGGGCCAACGTCCTGACTTTC. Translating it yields CATSRDPSGANVLTF.

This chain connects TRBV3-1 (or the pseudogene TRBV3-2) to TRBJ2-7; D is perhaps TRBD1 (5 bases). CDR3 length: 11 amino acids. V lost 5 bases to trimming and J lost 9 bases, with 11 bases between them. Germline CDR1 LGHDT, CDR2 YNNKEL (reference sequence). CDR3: CASSTTAWQYF. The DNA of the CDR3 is TGTGCCAGCAGCACGACAGCGTGGCAGTACTTC.

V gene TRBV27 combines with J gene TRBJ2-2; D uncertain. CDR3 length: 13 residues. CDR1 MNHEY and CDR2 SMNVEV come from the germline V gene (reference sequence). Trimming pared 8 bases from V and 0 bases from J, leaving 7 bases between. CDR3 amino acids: CASLSANTGELFF. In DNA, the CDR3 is TGTGCCAGCCTGAGCGCGAACACCGGGGAGCTGTTTTTT.

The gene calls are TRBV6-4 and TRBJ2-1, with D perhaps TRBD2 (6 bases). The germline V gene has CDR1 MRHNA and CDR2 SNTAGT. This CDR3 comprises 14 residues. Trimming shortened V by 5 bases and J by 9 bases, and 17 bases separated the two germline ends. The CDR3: CASSLDGSPSEQFF. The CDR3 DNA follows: TGTGCCAGCAGTCTGGACGGGAGCCCATCTGAGCAGTTCTTC.

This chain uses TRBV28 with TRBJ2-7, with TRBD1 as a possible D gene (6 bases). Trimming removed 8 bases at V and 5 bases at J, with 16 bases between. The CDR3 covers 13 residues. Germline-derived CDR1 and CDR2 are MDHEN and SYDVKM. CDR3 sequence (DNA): TGTGCCAGCGGTGGGGGCGTAGGCCACGAGCAGTACTTC. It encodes CASGGGVGHEQYF.

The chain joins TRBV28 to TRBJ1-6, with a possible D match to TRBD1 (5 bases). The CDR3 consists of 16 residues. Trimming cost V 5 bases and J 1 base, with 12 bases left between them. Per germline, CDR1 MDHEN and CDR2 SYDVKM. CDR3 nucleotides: TGTGCCAGCAGTCAAGCGGGGGGATCCTATAATTCACCCCTCCACTTT. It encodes CASSQAGGSYNSPLHF. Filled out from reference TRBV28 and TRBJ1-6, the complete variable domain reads DVKVTQSSRYLVKRTGEKVFLECVQDMDHENMFWYRQDPGLGLRLIYFSYDVKMKEKGDIPEGYSVSREKKERFSLILESASTNQTSMYLCASSQAGGSYNSPLHFGNGTRLTVT.

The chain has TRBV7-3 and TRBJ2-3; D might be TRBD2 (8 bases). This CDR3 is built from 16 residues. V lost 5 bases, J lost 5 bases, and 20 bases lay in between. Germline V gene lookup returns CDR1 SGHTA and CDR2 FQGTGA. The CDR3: CASSPEGGGRIDTQYF. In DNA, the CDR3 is TGTGCCAGCAGCCCCGAAGGGGGCGGGAGGATAGATACGCAGTATTTT.